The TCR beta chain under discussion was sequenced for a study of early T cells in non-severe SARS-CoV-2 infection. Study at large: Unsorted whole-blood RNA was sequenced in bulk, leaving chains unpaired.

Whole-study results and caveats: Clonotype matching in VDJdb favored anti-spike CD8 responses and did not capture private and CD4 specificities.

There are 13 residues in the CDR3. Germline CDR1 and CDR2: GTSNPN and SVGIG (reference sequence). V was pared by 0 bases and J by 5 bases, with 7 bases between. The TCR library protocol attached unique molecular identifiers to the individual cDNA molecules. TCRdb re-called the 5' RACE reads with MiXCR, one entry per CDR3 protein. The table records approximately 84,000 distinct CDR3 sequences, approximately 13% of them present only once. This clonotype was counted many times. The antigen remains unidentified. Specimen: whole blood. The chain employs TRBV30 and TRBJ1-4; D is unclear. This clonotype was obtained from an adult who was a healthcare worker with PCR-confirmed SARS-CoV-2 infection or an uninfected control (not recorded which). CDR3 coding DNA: TGTGCCTGGAGTGTAAGGAGAAATGAAAAACTGTTTTTT. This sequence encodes CAWSVRRNEKLFF.